These 14 T cell receptor beta chains originate from one sample sequenced in a study of T cell repertoires in cytomegalovirus infection. One entry per CDR3 protein, called by TCRdb with MiXCR from the reads. This sample has about 70,000 distinct CDR3 sequences, with approximately 20% found just once. Their antigens remain unidentified. Specimen: CD8+ T cells from cultured PBMCs, collected from culture after CMV antigen stimulation. The receptors derive from a human donor in good health (CMV status not recorded). Some clones in this sample may be carry-over from other donors' samples.

V and J are TRBV7-2 and TRBJ2-7; 9 nucleotides line up with TRBD2. Germline V gene lookup returns CDR1 SGHTA and CDR2 FQGNSA. J was trimmed by 3 bases and V by 4 bases; bases with no gene match: 7. The CDR3 covers 15 residues. CDR3 loop: CASSSLAGQIYEQYF. For the CDR3, the DNA is TGTGCCAGCAGCTCCCTAGCGGGGCAGATCTACGAGCAGTACTTC.

This chain links TRBV6-6 with TRBJ2-3; TRBD1 might be the D (5 bases). CDR1 is MNHNY and CDR2 is SVGAGI in the germline V gene (reference sequence). V was shortened by 5 bases and J by 0 bases, with 15 bases between the two germline ends. This CDR3 contains 16 residues. Here the CDR3 reads CASSERVGASTDTQYF. DNA of the CDR3: TGTGCCAGCAGTGAACGGGTAGGGGCTAGCACAGATACGCAGTATTTT.

This clonotype was picked up a small number of times. The V and J genes are TRBV7-2 and TRBJ2-2, with TRBD2 matching 12 bases. Germline trimming cut 5 bases from V and 6 bases from J; bases unmatched to any gene: 10. CDR3 length equals 17 residues. Germline CDR1 and CDR2: SGHTA and FQGNSA. CDR3 sequence: CASSQSSGGAVAGELFF. The CDR3 DNA follows: TGTGCCAGCAGCCAGTCTAGCGGGGGGGCCGTGGCCGGGGAGCTGTTTTTT.

The V call is TRBV9, the J call TRBJ2-7, with D perhaps matching TRBD1 or TRBD2 (6 bases each). CDR1 is SGDLS, CDR2 YYNGEE, per germline. The CDR3 has 16 residues. Trimming took 4 bases from V and 4 from J, leaving 21 bases between them. This chain's CDR3 is CASSHPRWGAGYEQYF. CDR3 sequence (DNA): TGTGCCAGCAGCCACCCTCGTTGGGGGGCAGGATACGAGCAGTACTTC.

This sequence joins TRBV6-2 or TRBV6-3 and TRBJ1-2; the D gene is possibly TRBD1 (5 bases). V lost 4 bases and J 7 bases, leaving 19 bases between the germline ends. This CDR3 region has 15 residues. Per germline, CDR1 MNHEY and CDR2 SVGEGT. CDR3 region: CASSFPRAGFFGYTF. CDR3 DNA: TGTGCCAGCAGTTTCCCCAGGGCAGGATTTTTTGGCTACACCTTC.

This clonotype was seen only a few times. The chain links TRBV7-6 to TRBJ1-1; D call uncertain. This CDR3 spans 15 amino acids. V was shortened by 0 bases and J by 7 bases, with 15 bases between the two germline ends. CDR1 and CDR2 (germline): SGHVS, FNYEAQ. The CDR3 protein is CASSLALGSTREAFF. The CDR3, as DNA: TGTGCCAGCAGCTTAGCGTTGGGCAGCACCCGTGAAGCTTTCTTT.

The chain links TRBV5-1 to TRBJ1-1; D is unresolved. The CDR3 is made up of 12 amino acids. Germline V CDR1 and CDR2: SGHRS, YFSETQ. Trimming shortened V by 5 bases and J by 0 bases, and 5 bases separated the two germline ends. The CDR3 sequence is CASRTLNTEAFF. The CDR3 nucleotides are TGCGCCAGCAGGACCCTGAACACTGAAGCTTTCTTT. The whole variable domain, filled in from reference TRBV5-1 and TRBJ1-1, reads KAGVTQTPRYLIKTRGQQVTLSCSPISGHRSVSWYQQTPGQGLQFLFEYFSETQRNKGNFPGRFSGRQFSNSRSEMNVSTLELGDSALYLCASRTLNTEAFFGQGTRLTVV.

The chain links TRBV4-1 to TRBJ1-1; D gene unclear. The CDR3 sequence is 11 residues long. V lost 4 bases to trimming and J lost 4 bases, with 4 bases between them. Germline loops: CDR1 MGHRA, CDR2 YSYEKL. The CDR3 nucleotides read TGCGCCAGCAGCCCGAGCACTGAAGCTTTCTTT. Translation: CASSPSTEAFF.

This clonotype was found many times. A junction boundary mismatches the germline segment, possibly from a read error. CDR3 in amino acids: CASSWGLAGTYEQYF. The CDR3 coding sequence is TGTGCTAGCAGCTGGGGACTAGCGGGAACATACGAGCAGTACTTC. The J gene is TRBJ2-7, the V gene TRBV7-7, with 13 positions matching TRBD2. The CDR3 has 15 amino acids. CDR1 and CDR2 (germline): SSHAT, FNYEAQ (reference sequence).

This sequence joins TRBV10-3 and TRBJ2-1; 9 nucleotides line up with TRBD1. Per germline, CDR1 ENHRY and CDR2 SYGVKD. V trimming: 2 bases; J trimming: 6 bases; junction bases outside the gene matches: 2. This CDR3 comprises 14 residues. This CDR3 is CAISEPDRGNEQFF. In DNA form, the CDR3 reads TGTGCCATCAGTGAGCCGGACAGGGGCAATGAGCAGTTCTTC.

This rearrangement joins TRBV12-3 or TRBV12-4 to TRBJ2-7, with D maybe TRBD2 (6 bases). Trimming left V 4 bases short and J 6 bases short, with 16 bases between. There are 14 residues in the CDR3. The CDR3 nucleotides read TGTGCCAGCAGTTCCGGGACTCCGAATTCCGAGCAGTACTTC. The encoded protein is CASSSGTPNSEQYF.

This clonotype was counted only a few times. This sequence joins TRBV6-2 or TRBV6-3 and TRBJ2-2; no clear D. Per germline, CDR1 MNHEY and CDR2 SVGEGT. CDR3 length: 16 amino acids. V was trimmed by 3 bases and J by 2 bases, leaving 13 bases between them. DNA for the CDR3: TGTGCCAGCAGTTATGAATTAGGGTCTAACACCGGGGAGCTGTTTTTT. Encoded protein: CASSYELGSNTGELFF.

CDR3 sequence reads: CASSRLQTGDLNQPQHF. The DNA of the CDR3 is TGTGCCAGCAGTCGCCTACAGACAGGGGACCTCAATCAGCCCCAGCATTTT. The chain employs TRBV6-2 or TRBV6-3 and TRBJ1-5; 8 bases fit TRBD1. V dropped 5 bases and J dropped 3; count of bases not matched to a gene: 12. Germline loops: CDR1 MNHEY, CDR2 SVGEGT. The CDR3 runs to 17 residues.

This clonotype appeared many times. J is TRBJ1-2 and V is TRBV7-2; D not resolved. The V gene lost 1 base and the J gene lost 13 bases, with 13 bases spanning the gap. This CDR3 region has 12 residues. CDR1 is SGHTA, CDR2 FQGNSA, per germline. CDR3: CASSLGGISITF. CDR3 DNA: TGTGCCAGCAGCTTAGGGGGAATATCGATCACCTTC.